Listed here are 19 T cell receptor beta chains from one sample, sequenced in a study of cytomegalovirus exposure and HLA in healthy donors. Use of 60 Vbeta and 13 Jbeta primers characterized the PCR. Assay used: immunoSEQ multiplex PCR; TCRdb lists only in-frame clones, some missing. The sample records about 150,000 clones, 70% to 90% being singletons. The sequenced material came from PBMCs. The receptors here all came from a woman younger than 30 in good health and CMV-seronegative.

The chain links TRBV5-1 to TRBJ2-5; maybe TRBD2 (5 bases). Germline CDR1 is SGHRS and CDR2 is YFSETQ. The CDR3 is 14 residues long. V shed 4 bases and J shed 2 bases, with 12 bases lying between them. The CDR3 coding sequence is TGCGCCAGCAGCGAACGGACTCGTCAAGAGACCCAGTACTTC. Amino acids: CASSERTRQETQYF.

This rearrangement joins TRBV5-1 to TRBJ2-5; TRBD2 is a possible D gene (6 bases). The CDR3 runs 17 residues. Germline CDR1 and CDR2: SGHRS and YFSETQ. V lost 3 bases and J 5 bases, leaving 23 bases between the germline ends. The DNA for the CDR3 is TGCGCCAGCAGCTGGGCCGGGGGAGCGGGCCTTATGGAGACCCAGTACTTC. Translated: CASSWAGGAGLMETQYF.

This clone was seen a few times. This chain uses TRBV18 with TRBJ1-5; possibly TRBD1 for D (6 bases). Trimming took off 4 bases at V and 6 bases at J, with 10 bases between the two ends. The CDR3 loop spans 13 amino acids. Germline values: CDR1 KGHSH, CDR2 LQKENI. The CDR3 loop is CASSRQDRQPQHF. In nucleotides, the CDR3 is TGTGCCAGCTCACGACAGGATCGTCAGCCCCAGCATTTT.

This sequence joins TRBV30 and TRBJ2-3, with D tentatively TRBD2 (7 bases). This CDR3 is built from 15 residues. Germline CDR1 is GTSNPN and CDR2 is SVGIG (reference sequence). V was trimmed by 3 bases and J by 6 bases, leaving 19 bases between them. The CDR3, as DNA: TGTGCCTGGAGCCCGGGGGGTTGGGGGCGGGATACGCAGTATTTT. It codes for CAWSPGGWGRDTQYF.

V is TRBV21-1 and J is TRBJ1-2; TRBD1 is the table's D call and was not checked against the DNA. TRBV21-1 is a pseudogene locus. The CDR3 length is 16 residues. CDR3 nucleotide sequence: TGTGCCAGCAGCAAAGGTAAGATCAGGGGAGACTATGGCTACACCTTC. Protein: CASSKGKIRGDYGYTF.

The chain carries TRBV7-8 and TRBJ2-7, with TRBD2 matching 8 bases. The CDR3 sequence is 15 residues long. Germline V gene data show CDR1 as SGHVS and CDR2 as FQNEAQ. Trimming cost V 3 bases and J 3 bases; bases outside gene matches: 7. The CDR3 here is CASSFGAGGNYEQYF. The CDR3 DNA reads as TGTGCCAGCAGCTTTGGGGCGGGAGGAAACTACGAGCAGTACTTC.

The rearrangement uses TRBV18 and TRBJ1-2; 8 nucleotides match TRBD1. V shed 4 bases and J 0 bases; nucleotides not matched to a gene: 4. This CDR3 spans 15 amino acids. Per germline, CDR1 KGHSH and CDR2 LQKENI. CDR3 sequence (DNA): TGTGCCAGCTCACAGGACAGGGTTACTAACTATGGCTACACCTTC. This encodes CASSQDRVTNYGYTF.

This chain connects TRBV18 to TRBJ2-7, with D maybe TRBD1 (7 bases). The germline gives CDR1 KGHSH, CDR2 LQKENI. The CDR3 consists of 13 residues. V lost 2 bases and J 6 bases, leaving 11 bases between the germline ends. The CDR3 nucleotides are TGTGCCAGCTCACCATCAGGGGGAGGCGAGCAGTACTTC. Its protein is CASSPSGGGEQYF.

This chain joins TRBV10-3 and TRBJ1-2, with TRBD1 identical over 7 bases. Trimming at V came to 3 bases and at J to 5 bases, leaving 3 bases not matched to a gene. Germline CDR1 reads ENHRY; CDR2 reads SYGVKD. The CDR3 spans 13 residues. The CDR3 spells CAISEDRDYGYTF. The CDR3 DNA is TGTGCCATCAGTGAAGACAGGGATTATGGCTACACCTTC.

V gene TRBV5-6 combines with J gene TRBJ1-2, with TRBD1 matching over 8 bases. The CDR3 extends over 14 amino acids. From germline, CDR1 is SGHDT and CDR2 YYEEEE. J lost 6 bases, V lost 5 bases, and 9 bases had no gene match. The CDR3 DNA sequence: TGTGCCAGCAGTTCGCCCGGGACAGGCAATGGCTACACCTTC. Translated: CASSSPGTGNGYTF.

CDR3 region: CASSSRLAGGTRDFAQYF. Written as DNA, the CDR3 is TGTGCCAGCAGCTCACGACTAGCGGGGGGGACTCGGGATTTCGCGCAGTACTTC. V usage is TRBV5-6 and J usage is TRBJ2-7; 14 nucleotides match TRBD2. V shed 3 bases and J 9 bases; nucleotides not matched to a gene: 17. The CDR3 covers 18 residues. Germline CDR1 and CDR2: SGHDT and YYEEEE. Variable domain in full (rest from reference TRBV5-6 and TRBJ2-7): DAGVTQSPTHLIKTRGQQVTLRCSPKSGHDTVSWYQQALGQGPQFIFQYYEEEERQRGNFPDRFSGHQFPNYSSELNVNALLLGDSALYLCASSSRLAGGTRDFAQYFGPGTRLTVT.

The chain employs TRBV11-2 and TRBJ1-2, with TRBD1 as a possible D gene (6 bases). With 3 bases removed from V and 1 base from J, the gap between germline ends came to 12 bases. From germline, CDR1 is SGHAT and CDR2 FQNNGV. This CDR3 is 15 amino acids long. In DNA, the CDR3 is TGTGCCAGCAGCTTCCTAGGACAGCATAACTATGGCTACACCTTC. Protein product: CASSFLGQHNYGYTF. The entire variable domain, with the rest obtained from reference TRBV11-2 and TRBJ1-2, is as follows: EAGVAQSPRYKIIEKRQSVAFWCNPISGHATLYWYQQILGQGPKLLIQFQNNGVVDDSQLPKDRFSAERLKGVDSTLKIQPAKLEDSAVYLCASSFLGQHNYGYTFGSGTRLTVV.

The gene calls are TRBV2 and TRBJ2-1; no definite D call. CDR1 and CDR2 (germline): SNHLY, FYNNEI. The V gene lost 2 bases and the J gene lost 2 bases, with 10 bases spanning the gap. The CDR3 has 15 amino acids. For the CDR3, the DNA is TGTGCCAGCAGTGAACCAGTGGGCCCCTACAATGAGCAGTTCTTC. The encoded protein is CASSEPVGPYNEQFF. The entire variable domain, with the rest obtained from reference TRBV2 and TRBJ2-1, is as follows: EPEVTQTPSHQVTQMGQEVILRCVPISNHLYFYWYRQILGQKVEFLVSFYNNEISEKSEIFDDQFSVERPDGSNFTLKIRSTKLEDSAMYFCASSEPVGPYNEQFFGPGTRLTVL.

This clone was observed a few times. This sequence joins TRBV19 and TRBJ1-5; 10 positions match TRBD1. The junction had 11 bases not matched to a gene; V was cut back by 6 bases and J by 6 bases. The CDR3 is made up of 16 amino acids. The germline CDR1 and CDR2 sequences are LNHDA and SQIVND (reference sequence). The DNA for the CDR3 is TGTGCCAGTAGCGACAGGGGGCTAATGGATGGTCAGCCCCAGCATTTT. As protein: CASSDRGLMDGQPQHF.

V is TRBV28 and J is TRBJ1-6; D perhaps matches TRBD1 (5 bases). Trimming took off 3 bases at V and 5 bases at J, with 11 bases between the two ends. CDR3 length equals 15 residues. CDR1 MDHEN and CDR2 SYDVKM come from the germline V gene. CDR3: CASSFPTGNNSPLHF. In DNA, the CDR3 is TGTGCCAGCAGTTTCCCTACAGGCAATAATTCACCCCTCCACTTT.

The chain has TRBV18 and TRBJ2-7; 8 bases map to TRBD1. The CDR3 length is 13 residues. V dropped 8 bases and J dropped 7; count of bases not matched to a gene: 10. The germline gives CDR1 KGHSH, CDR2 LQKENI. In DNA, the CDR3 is TGTGCCAGCGCAGAGACAGGGGTTCGGGAGCAGTACTTC. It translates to CASAETGVREQYF.

CDR3 DNA: TGTGCCAGCAGCGTAGGTGGCGGGAAGGGAAATGAGCAGTTCTTC. This codes for CASSVGGGKGNEQFF. The chain has TRBV9 and TRBJ2-1; D is perhaps TRBD2 (6 bases). This CDR3 comprises 15 residues. V was clipped by 0 bases and J by 7 bases, with 14 bases between them. From germline, CDR1 is SGDLS and CDR2 YYNGEE.

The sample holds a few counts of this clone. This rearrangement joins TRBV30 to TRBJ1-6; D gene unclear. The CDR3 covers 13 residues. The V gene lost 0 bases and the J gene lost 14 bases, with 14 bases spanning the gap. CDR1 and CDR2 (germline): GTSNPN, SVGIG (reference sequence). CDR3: CAWSVRRDLTLHF. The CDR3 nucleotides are TGTGCCTGGAGTGTACGTCGGGATCTCACCCTCCACTTT. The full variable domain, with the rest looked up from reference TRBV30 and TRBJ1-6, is SQTIHQWPATLVQPVGSPLSLECTVEGTSNPNLYWYRQAAGRGLQLLFYSVGIGQISSEVPQNLSASRPQDRQFILSSKKLLLSDSGFYLCAWSVRRDLTLHFGNGTRLTVT.

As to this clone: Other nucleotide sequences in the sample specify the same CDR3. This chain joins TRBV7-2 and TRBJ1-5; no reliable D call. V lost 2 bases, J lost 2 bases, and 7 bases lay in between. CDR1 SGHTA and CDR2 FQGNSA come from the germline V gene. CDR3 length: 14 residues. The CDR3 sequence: CASSLREGNQPQHF. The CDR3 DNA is TGTGCCAGCAGCTTAAGGGAGGGCAATCAGCCCCAGCATTTT.